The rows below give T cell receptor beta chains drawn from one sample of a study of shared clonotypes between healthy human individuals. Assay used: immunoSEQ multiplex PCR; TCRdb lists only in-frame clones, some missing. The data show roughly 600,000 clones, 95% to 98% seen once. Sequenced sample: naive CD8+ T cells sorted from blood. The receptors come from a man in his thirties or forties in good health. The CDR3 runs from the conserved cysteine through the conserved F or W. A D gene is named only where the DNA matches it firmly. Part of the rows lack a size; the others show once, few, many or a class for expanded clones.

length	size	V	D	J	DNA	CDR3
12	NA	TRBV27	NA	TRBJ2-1	TGTGCCAGCAGGTTAGGACACAATGAGCAGTTCTTC	CASRLGHNEQFF
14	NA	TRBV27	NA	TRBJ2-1	TGTGCCAGCAGCCTCCCAGGGGTGGGCAATGAGCAGTTCTTC	CASSLPGVGNEQFF
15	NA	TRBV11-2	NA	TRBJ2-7	TGTGCCAGCAGCTTAGAGGTCGGCACCCCCTACGAGCAGTACTTC	CASSLEVGTPYEQYF
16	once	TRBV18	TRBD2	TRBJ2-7	TGTGCCAGCTCACCCAGCGGGACGGTTAGCTCCTACGAGCAGTACTTC	CASSPSGTVSSYEQYF
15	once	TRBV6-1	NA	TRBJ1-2	TGTGCCAGCAGTGAAGCTAGGAGGAGTAGCTATGGCTACACCTTC	CASSEARRSSYGYTF
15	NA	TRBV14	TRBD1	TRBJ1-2	TGTGCCAGCAGCCAAGTCGCAGGGGGTGGTTATGGCTACACCTTC	CASSQVAGGGYGYTF
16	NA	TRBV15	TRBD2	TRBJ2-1	TGTGCCACCAGCAGAGATGGGACTAGCGGACTCAATGAGCAGTTCTTC	CATSRDGTSGLNEQFF
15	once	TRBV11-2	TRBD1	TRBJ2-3	TGTGCCAGCAGCTCGCCGGGACAGCCCACAGATACGCAGTATTTT	CASSSPGQPTDTQYF
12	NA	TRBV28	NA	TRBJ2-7	TGTGCCAGCAGTTTACCGGGGATCGAGCAGTACTTC	CASSLPGIEQYF
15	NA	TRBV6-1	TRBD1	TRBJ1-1	TGTGCCAGCAGGATAAACAGGGGGCTGAACACTGAAGCTTTCTTT	CASRINRGLNTEAFF
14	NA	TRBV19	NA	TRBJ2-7	TGTGCCAGTAGCCTCCCGGGAGTCTCCTACGAGCAGTACTTC	CASSLPGVSYEQYF
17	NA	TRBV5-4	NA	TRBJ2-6	TGTGCCAGCAGCCCGACTACCCACAGGCCTGGGGCCAACGTCCTGACTTTC	CASSPTTHRPGANVLTF
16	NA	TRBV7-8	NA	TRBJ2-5	TGTGCCAGCAGCCTAATCGGTCGGAGGCATAAAGAGACCCAGTACTTC	CASSLIGRRHKETQYF
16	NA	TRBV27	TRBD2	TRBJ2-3	TGTGCCAGCAGTCCCTCGGGACTAGCGGGAGCAGATACGCAGTATTTT	CASSPSGLAGADTQYF
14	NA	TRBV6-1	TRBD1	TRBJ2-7	TGTGCCAGCAGTCCCCGGACAGGGTGGTACGAGCAGTACTTC	CASSPRTGWYEQYF
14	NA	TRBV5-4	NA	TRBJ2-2	TGTGCCAGCAGCCCAAGTACGGGCACCGGGGAGCTGTTTTTT	CASSPSTGTGELFF
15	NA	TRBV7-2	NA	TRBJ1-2	TGTGCCAGCAGCTTAGCGAGGGGGTCGTCCTATGGCTACACCTTC	CASSLARGSSYGYTF
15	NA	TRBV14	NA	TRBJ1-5	TGTGCCAGCAGCCAAGAATGGCTTACAAATCAGCCCCAGCATTTT	CASSQEWLTNQPQHF
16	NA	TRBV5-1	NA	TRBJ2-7	TGCGCCAGCAGCTTGGATAGTAGCGGACTCTCCTACGAGCAGTACTTC	CASSLDSSGLSYEQYF
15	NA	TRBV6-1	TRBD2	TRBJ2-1	TGTGCCAGCCTGTCAATAGCGGGTTCCTACAATGAGCAGTTCTTC	CASLSIAGSYNEQFF
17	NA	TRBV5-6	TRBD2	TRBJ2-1	TGTGCCAGCAGCTTGGGTTCTAGCGGGGGAATCTACAATGAGCAGTTCTTC	CASSLGSSGGIYNEQFF
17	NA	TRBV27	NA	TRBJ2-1	TGTGCCAGCAAAAGCTCGCCGAGCCCTAGCTCCTACAATGAGCAGTTCTTC	CASKSSPSPSSYNEQFF
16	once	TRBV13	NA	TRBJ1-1	TGTGCCAGCAGCGATCGAAACGGACAGAGGAACACTGAAGCTTTCTTT	CASSDRNGQRNTEAFF
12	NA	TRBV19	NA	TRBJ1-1	TGTGCCAGTAGTTTCCCGAGCACTGAAGCTTTCTTT	CASSFPSTEAFF
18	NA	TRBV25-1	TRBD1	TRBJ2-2	TGTGCCAGCAGTGAAGGGACAGGGGGCTCCGCGAACACCGGGGAGCTGTTTTTT	CASSEGTGGSANTGELFF
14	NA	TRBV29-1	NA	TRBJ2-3	TGCAGCGTTGAGCTGCACGGGATGCCAGATACGCAGTATTTT	CSVELHGMPDTQYF
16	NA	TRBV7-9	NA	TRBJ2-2	TGTGCCAGCAGCGGAACAAGGGCGGTGGATTCCGGGGAGCTGTTTTTT	CASSGTRAVDSGELFF
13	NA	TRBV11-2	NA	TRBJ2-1	TGTGCCAGCAGCTTAGGTCTTTACAATGAGCAGTTCTTC	CASSLGLYNEQFF
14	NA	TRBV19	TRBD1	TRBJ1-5	TGTGCCAGCAGACAGGGGGCACTAAATCAGCCCCAGCATTTT	CASRQGALNQPQHF
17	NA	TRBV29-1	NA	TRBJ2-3	TGCAGCGTTGAATGGATGACTGAGCAGGGGTGGACAGATACGCAGTATTTT	CSVEWMTEQGWTDTQYF
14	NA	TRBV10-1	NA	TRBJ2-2	TGCGCCAGCAGGGGGCGTGAGGGCACCGGGGAGCTGTTTTTT	CASRGREGTGELFF
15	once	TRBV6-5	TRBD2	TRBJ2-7	TGTGCCAGCAGTACGTTAGCGGGAGGCGGGGACGAGCAGTACTTC	CASSTLAGGGDEQYF
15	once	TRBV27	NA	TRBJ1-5	TGTGCCAGCAGTGAATGGGGAGGGTTCAATCAGCCCCAGCATTTT	CASSEWGGFNQPQHF
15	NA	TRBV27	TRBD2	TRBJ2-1	TGTGCCAGCAGTTTGACTAGCGGGAGATACAATGAGCAGTTCTTC	CASSLTSGRYNEQFF
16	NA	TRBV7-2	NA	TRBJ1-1	TGTGCCAGCAGCTTGGGCGGTATTGGGCCGAACACTGAAGCTTTCTTT	CASSLGGIGPNTEAFF
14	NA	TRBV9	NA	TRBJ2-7	TGTGCCAGCAGCGCGCGGGACGGGACCTACGAGCAGTACTTC	CASSARDGTYEQYF
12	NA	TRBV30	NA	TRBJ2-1	TGTGCCTGGACGGACGGGGACAATGAGCAGTTCTTC	CAWTDGDNEQFF
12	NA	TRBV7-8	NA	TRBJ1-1	TGTGCCAGCTATGACTTTAGGGCTGAAGCTTTCTTT	CASYDFRAEAFF
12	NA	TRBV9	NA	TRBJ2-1	TGTGCCAGCAGTGAGGAGGGATACGAGCAGTTCTTC	CASSEEGYEQFF
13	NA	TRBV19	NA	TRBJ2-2	TGTGCCAGTAGTATCTCAGCGGGCGGGGAGCTGTTTTTT	CASSISAGGELFF
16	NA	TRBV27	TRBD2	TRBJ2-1	TGTGCCAGCAGTCCGATCGGGACTAGCGGGAGAAATGAGCAGTTCTTC	CASSPIGTSGRNEQFF
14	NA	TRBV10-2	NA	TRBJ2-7	TGCGCCAGCAGTGGAGACAGGAGCTCCTACGAGCAGTACTTC	CASSGDRSSYEQYF
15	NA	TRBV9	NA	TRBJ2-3	TGTGCCAGCAGCCCAGTGGCGGGAAGCACAGATACGCAGTATTTT	CASSPVAGSTDTQYF
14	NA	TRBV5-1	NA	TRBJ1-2	TGCGCCAGCAGCTTGACAGGGACTGACTATGGCTACACCTTC	CASSLTGTDYGYTF
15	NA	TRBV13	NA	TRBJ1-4	TGTGCCAGCAGCTCTTCTGACCCGTTGGGGGAAAAACTGTTTTTT	CASSSSDPLGEKLFF
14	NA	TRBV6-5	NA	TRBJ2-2	TGTGCCAGCAGTCCCTTAACTGGGGCCGGGGAGCTGTTTTTT	CASSPLTGAGELFF
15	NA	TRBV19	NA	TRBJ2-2	TGTGCCAGTAGTATATCAGGCTTTAACGCCGGGGAGCTGTTTTTT	CASSISGFNAGELFF
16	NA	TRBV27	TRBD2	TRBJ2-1	TGTGCCAGCAGTTTATCGGTAGCGGGAGCCTACAATGAGCAGTTCTTC	CASSLSVAGAYNEQFF
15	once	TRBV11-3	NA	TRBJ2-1	TGTGCCAGCAGCCCCCGGGACAGAGGAGGGCATGAGCAGTTCTTC	CASSPRDRGGHEQFF
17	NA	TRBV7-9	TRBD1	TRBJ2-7	TGTGCCAGCAGCTTAGTGGGTCAGGGGGCTTTTTCCTACGAGCAGTACTTC	CASSLVGQGAFSYEQYF
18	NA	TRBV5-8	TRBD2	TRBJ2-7	TGTGCCAGCAGCTTGATGGGCCCCGGGACTAGCGATTCCTACGAGCAGTACTTC	CASSLMGPGTSDSYEQYF
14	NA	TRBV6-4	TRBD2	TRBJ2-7	TGTGCCAGCACGATAGCGGGAATCCCCTACGAGCAGTACTTC	CASTIAGIPYEQYF